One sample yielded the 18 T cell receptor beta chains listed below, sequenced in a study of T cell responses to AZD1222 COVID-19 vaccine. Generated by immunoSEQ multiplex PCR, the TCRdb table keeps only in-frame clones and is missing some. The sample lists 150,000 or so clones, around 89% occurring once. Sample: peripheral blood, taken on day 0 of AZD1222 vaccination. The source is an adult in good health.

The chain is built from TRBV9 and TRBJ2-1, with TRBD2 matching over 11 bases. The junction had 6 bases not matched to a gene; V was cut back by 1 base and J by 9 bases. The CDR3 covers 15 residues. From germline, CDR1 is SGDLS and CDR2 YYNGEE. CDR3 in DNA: TGTGCCAGCAGCGTACTAGCGGGAGGCCGTTTTGAGCAGTTCTTC. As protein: CASSVLAGGRFEQFF.

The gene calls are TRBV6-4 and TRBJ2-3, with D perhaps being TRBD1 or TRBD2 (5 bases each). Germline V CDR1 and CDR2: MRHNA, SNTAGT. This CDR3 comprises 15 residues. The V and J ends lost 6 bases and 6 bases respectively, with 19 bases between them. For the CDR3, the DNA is TGTGCCAGCAGGAGGGGTCCTTTCCTTGCGGATACGCAGTATTTT. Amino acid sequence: CASRRGPFLADTQYF.

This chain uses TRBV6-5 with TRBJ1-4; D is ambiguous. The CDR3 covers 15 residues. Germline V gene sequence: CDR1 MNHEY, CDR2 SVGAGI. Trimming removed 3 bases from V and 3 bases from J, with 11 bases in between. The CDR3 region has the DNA TGTGCCAGCAGTTATCTCGGGAGAGCTAATGAAAAACTGTTTTTT. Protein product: CASSYLGRANEKLFF.

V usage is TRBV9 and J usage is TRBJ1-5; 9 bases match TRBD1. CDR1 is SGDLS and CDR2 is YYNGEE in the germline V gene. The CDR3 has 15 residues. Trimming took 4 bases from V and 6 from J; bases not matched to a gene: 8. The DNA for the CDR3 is TGTGCCAGCAGCCAGGGACAGGGTTCTGGTCAGCCCCAGCATTTT. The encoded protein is CASSQGQGSGQPQHF.

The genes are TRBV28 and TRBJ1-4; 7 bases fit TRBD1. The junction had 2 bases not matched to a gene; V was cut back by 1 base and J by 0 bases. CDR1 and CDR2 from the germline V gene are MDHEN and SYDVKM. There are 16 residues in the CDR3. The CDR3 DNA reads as TGTGCCAGCAGTTTATTTCAGGGGGCAACTAATGAAAAACTGTTTTTT. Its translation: CASSLFQGATNEKLFF.

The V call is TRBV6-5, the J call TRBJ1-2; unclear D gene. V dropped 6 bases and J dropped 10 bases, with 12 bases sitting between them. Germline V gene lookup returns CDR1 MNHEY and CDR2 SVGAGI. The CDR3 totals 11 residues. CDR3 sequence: CASRTTNSYTF. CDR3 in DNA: TGTGCCAGCAGGACGACTAACTCCTACACCTTC.

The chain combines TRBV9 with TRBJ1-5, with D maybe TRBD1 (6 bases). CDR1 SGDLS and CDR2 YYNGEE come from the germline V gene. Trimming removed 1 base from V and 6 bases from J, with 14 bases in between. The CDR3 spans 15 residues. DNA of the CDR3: TGTGCCAGCAGCGTAACGGACAGTCAGGTTCAGCCCCAGCATTTT. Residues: CASSVTDSQVQPQHF.

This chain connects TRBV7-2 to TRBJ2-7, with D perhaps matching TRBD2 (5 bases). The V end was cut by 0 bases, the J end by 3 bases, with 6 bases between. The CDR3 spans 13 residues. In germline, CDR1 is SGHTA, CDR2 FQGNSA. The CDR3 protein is CASSLAGNYEQYF. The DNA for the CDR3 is TGTGCCAGCAGCTTAGCCGGGAACTACGAGCAGTACTTC.

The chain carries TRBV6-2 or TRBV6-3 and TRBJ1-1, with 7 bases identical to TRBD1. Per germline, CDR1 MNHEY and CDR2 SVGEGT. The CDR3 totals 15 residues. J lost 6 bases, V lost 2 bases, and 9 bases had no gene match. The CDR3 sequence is CASSYPTGSVAEAFF. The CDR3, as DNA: TGTGCCAGCAGTTACCCGACAGGGAGCGTAGCTGAAGCTTTCTTT.

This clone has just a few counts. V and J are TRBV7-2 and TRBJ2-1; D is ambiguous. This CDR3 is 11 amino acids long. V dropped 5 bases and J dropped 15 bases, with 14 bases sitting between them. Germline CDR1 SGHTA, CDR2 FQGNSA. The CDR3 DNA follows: TGTGCCAGCAGCCCCACTGCTCAGGTGTTCTTC. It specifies CASSPTAQVFF. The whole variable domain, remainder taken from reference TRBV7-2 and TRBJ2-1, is GAGVSQSPSNKVTEKGKDVELRCDPISGHTALYWYRQSLGQGLEFLIYFQGNSAPDKSGLPSDRFSAERTGGSVSTLTIQRTQQEDSAVYLCASSPTAQVFFGPGTRLTVL.

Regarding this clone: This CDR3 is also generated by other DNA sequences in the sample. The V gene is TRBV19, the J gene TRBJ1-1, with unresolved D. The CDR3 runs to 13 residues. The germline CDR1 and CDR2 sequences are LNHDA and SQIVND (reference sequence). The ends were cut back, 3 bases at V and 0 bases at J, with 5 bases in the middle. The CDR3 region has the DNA TGTGCCAGTAGTATCTCTATGAACACTGAAGCTTTCTTT. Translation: CASSISMNTEAFF. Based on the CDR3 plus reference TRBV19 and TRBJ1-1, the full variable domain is DGGITQSPKYLFRKEGQNVTLSCEQNLNHDAMYWYRQDPGQGLRLIYYSQIVNDFQKGDIAEGYSVSREKKESFPLTVTSAQKNPTAFYLCASSISMNTEAFFGQGTRLTVV.

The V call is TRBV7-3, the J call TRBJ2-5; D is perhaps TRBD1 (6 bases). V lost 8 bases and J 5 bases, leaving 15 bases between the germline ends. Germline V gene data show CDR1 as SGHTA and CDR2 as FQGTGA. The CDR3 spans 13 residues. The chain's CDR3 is CASAGNQGETQYF. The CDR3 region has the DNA TGTGCCAGCGCCGGAAACCAGGGGGAGACCCAGTACTTC.

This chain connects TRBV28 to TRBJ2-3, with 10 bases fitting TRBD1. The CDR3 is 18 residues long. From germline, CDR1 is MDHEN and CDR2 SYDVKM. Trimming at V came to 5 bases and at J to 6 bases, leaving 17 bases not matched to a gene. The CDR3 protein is CASSLRWGQGLMGDTQYF. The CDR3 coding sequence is TGTGCCAGCAGTCTCCGGTGGGGACAGGGGCTTATGGGGGATACGCAGTATTTT.

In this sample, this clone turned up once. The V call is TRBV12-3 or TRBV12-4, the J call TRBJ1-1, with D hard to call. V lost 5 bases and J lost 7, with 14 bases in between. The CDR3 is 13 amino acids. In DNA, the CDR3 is TGTGCCAGCAGTCTCCATCTCGCGAATGAAGCTTTCTTT. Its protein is CASSLHLANEAFF.

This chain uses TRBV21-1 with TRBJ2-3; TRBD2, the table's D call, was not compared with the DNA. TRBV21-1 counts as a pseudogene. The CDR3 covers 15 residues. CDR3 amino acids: CASRILAGERDTQYF. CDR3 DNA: TGTGCCAGCAGAATACTAGCGGGAGAACGAGATACGCAGTATTTT.

CDR3 DNA sequence: TGTGCCAGCAGTTACGTAGATACGCAGTATTTT. Translated, it gives CASSYVDTQYF. This chain connects TRBV6-5 to TRBJ2-3; D gene unclear. This CDR3 has 11 amino acids. The germline gives CDR1 MNHEY, CDR2 SVGAGI. Trimming left V 2 bases short and J 5 bases short, with 2 bases between.

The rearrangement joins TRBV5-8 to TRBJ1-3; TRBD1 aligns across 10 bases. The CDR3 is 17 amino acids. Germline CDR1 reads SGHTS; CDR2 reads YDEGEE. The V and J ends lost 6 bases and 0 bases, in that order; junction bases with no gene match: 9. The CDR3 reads CASTFDRGPISGNTIYF. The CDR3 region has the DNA TGTGCCAGCACCTTTGACAGGGGGCCGATCTCTGGAAACACCATATATTTT.

The CDR3 reads CASSPRTAAFF. As DNA, the CDR3 is TGTGCCAGCAGCCCACGAACCGCAGCTTTCTTT. The rearrangement links TRBV7-8 to TRBJ1-1, with D unresolved. V was pared by 5 bases and J by 10 bases, with 11 bases between. This CDR3 contains 11 residues. Germline-derived CDR1 and CDR2 are SGHVS and FQNEAQ.